The rows below give T cell receptor beta chains drawn from one sample of a study of regulatory T cells in long-lasting Graves disease. TCRdb redid the calling of the multiplex PCR reads with MiXCR, one entry per CDR3 protein. This table has about 440,000 distinct CDR3 sequences, under 15% appearing once. This sample also appeared in a second study, on T cells in Graves' hyperthyroidism and ophthalmopathy.

The input for sequencing was peripheral blood mononuclear cells (PBMCs), taken at new diagnosis, from a patient treated with antithyroid drugs. These receptors all stem from a woman aged 30 to 39 with Graves disease. Both conserved end residues are part of each CDR3. A D gene is named only where the DNA matches it firmly. Rows may omit the clone size; those that give it use once, few, many or a size class.

TRBJ1-2 . . TRBV24-1 TGTGCCACCAGTGATTTGGACACCTCGGGCTACTATGGCTACACCTTC CATSDLDTSGYYGYTF
TRBJ2-7 . . TRBV6-1 TGTGCCAGCAGTGTCGGTGAGCTCTACGAGCAGTACTTC CASSVGELYEQYF
TRBJ2-6 . TRBD1 TRBV7-9 TGTGCCAGCACCCTGGGGGGCCAGGGGGCCCCCGGGGCCAACGTCCTGACTTTC CASTLGGQGAPGANVLTF
TRBJ2-5 few . TRBV20-1 TGCAGTGCTAGCCCCGTGAAGACCCAGTACTTC CSASPVKTQYF
TRBJ1-2 few TRBD1 TRBV19 TGTGCCAGTGCGCGGGACAGGGGAAGATCTAACTATGGCTACACCTTC CASARDRGRSNYGYTF
TRBJ1-1 . . TRBV7-3 TGTGCCAGCAGTCTAAGTTGGGCCAACACTGAAGCTTTCTTT CASSLSWANTEAFF
TRBJ2-5 . . TRBV20-1 TGCAGTGCTAACGCTGGGACGGCCGGAGAGACCCAGTACTTC CSANAGTAGETQYF
TRBJ2-3 many . TRBV11-1 TGTGCCAGCAGCTTAGCTTACAGGGTAGATACGCAGTATTTT CASSLAYRVDTQYF
TRBJ1-5 . . TRBV6-2/TRBV6-3 TGTGCCAGCAGTTACTGGGGGACCCCCGCCCAGCCCCAGCATTTT CASSYWGTPAQPQHF
TRBJ2-5 many TRBD1 TRBV7-9 TGTGCCAGCAGCTTCAGGGGGCTGGTGACCCAGTACTTC CASSFRGLVTQYF
TRBJ1-1 many . TRBV18 TGTGCCAGCTCACCAAAGACGGCTAACACTGAAGCTTTCTTT CASSPKTANTEAFF
TRBJ1-2 many . TRBV5-8 TGTGCCAGCAGCTTGACAGGGAAGGACTACACCTTC CASSLTGKDYTF
TRBJ2-1 few TRBD1 TRBV29-1 TGCAGCGTTGTTGGGACAGGGGAGGTCAATGAGCAGTTCTTC CSVVGTGEVNEQFF
TRBJ1-2 many . TRBV5-1 TGCGCCAGCAGCCCTGACATGGAATTCGGCTACACCTTC CASSPDMEFGYTF
TRBJ2-1 . . TRBV19 TGTGCCACCCGCCCCAGGGGCGGTGCGGGAACGTCGTCCTACAATGAGCAGTTCTTC CATRPRGGAGTSSYNEQFF
TRBJ2-7 . TRBD2 TRBV4-2 TGTGCCAGCAGCCCCGCCGGGACTAGCGGTCGATACGAGCAGTACTTC CASSPAGTSGRYEQYF
TRBJ1-2 . . TRBV6-1 TGTGCCAGCCCAGGCCGGACAGATAATATTCTGGATGGCTACACCTTC CASPGRTDNILDGYTF
TRBJ2-1 many TRBD1 TRBV6-1 TGTGCCAGCAGTACCTTCGGGGGACAGGACAATGAGCAGTTCTTC CASSTFGGQDNEQFF
TRBJ2-7 many TRBD2 TRBV9 TGTGCCAGCAGCGTCGCCTCAGGGCGGGAGGCCTACGAGCAGTACTTC CASSVASGREAYEQYF
TRBJ1-1 few . TRBV5-8 TGTGCCAGCAGCATGGGACGCGAAGCTTTCTTT CASSMGREAFF
TRBJ2-7 few TRBD1 TRBV5-1 TGCGCCAGCAGCTTGTACACAGGGGCCCACGAGCAGTACTTC CASSLYTGAHEQYF
TRBJ2-7 many . TRBV2 TGTGCCAGCAGTGACCGGGGCCTGCGACTCTACGAGCAGTACTTC CASSDRGLRLYEQYF
TRBJ1-2 few . TRBV20-1 TGCAGTGCTAGAGATCCTGACCGCCCTGGGGGCTACACCTTC CSARDPDRPGGYTF
TRBJ1-5 many TRBD1 TRBV6-5 TGTGCCAGCAGTTACAGGGGACAGGTCAATCAGCCCCAGCATTTT CASSYRGQVNQPQHF
TRBJ2-3 many . TRBV20-1 TGCAGTGCTAGTCGAGAGATGAGCACAGATACGCAGTATTTT CSASREMSTDTQYF
TRBJ2-1 many . TRBV11-2 TGTGCCAGCAGCTCCCCGGTGGATAGCTCCTACAATGAGCAGTTCTTC CASSSPVDSSYNEQFF
TRBJ2-7 . . TRBV9 TGTGCCAGCAGCGTATTTCCAACCTCCCGGGGCGGGTACGAGCAGTACTTC CASSVFPTSRGGYEQYF